Shown below are 21 T cell receptor beta chains from a single sample sequenced in a study of naive and memory T cell subsets. Two oligonucleotides, mixed equimolar, formed the beta constant-region primer covering TRBC1 and TRBC2. The ligated cDNA underwent four PCR rounds using SP2 and nested alpha and beta constant-region primers. TCRdb recomputed calls from the UMI-ligation and nested PCR reads with MiXCR, one row per CDR3 protein. The sample has approximately 80,000 distinct CDR3 sequences; roughly 9.3% are singletons. The specimen was naive CD8+ T cells from blood. These TCRs come from a human donor in good health.

This clonotype came up a few times. The V and J genes are TRBV4-3 and TRBJ2-1; TRBD2 matches at 11 bases. Losses at the gene ends were 0 bases for V and 6 bases for J; bases not matched to a gene: 7. This CDR3 has 17 residues. The germline CDR1 and CDR2 sequences are LGHNA and YSLEER. The CDR3 bases are TGCGCCAGCAGCCAAGATCGAAGGCTAGCGGGAGGCAATGAGCAGTTCTTC. Amino acid sequence: CASSQDRRLAGGNEQFF.

This clonotype was picked up a small number of times. The V and J genes are TRBV28 and TRBJ2-3; 10 bases agree with TRBD2. Germline CDR1 MDHEN, CDR2 SYDVKM. The junction had 5 bases not matched to a gene; V was cut back by 3 bases and J by 2 bases. CDR3 length: 16 residues. This CDR3 is CASSFLLAGATDTQYF. The CDR3 DNA follows: TGTGCCAGCAGTTTCCTTCTAGCGGGAGCCACAGATACGCAGTATTTT.

This clonotype was found many times. The V call is TRBV10-1, the J call TRBJ2-5; 7 nucleotides align to TRBD1. CDR1 is WNHNN, CDR2 SYGVQD, per germline (reference sequence). The CDR3 extends over 14 amino acids. The J segment lost 5 bases and the V segment lost 5 bases, leaving 8 bases of the junction unmatched. The CDR3 reads CASSLDRVDETQYF. The CDR3 DNA sequence: TGCGCCAGCAGTCTCGACAGGGTAGACGAGACCCAGTACTTC.

The chain carries TRBV12-3 or TRBV12-4 and TRBJ1-5; D gene unclear. The CDR3 extends over 13 amino acids. Trimming removed 0 bases at V and 6 bases at J, with 6 bases between. CDR3 nucleotide sequence: TGTGCCAGCAGTTTAGCGCTAGGTCAGCCCCAGCATTTT. This codes for CASSLALGQPQHF.

This clonotype was counted between two and nine times. As DNA, the CDR3 is TGTGCCACCAGCAGAGTCCTAGCGGGAGGGCCCTACAATGAGCAGTTCTTC. Translated: CATSRVLAGGPYNEQFF. The chain employs TRBV15 and TRBJ2-1, with 12 bases that match TRBD2. There are 17 residues in the CDR3. With 1 base clipped from V and 2 bases from J, the junction kept 3 bases outside the gene matches. The V gene's germline CDR1 is LNHNV and CDR2 YYDKDF (reference sequence).

This chain links TRBV19 with TRBJ2-1, with 9 bases matching TRBD2. J lost 10 bases, V lost 4 bases, and 5 bases had no gene match. The CDR3 extends over 13 amino acids. The germline gives CDR1 LNHDA, CDR2 SQIVND (reference sequence). This CDR3 reads CASSTGLAGEQFF. CDR3 sequence (DNA): TGTGCCAGTAGTACCGGCCTAGCGGGGGAGCAGTTCTTC.

Many counts were recorded for this clonotype. The V gene is TRBV11-2, the J gene TRBJ2-1; the match to TRBD2 covers 16 bases. V lost 7 bases and J lost 4; bases outside the gene matches: 13. Germline CDR1 SGHAT, CDR2 FQNNGV. The length of the CDR3 is 19 residues. The CDR3 sequence: CASTRTGTSGRASYNEQFF. The CDR3 coding sequence is TGTGCCAGCACCCGAACCGGGACTAGCGGGAGGGCCAGTTACAATGAGCAGTTCTTC.

The sample holds a few counts of this clonotype. The rearrangement joins TRBV3-1 to TRBJ2-4; D possibly corresponds to TRBD1 (6 bases). Between the trimmed V and J ends, which lost 5 bases and 1 base, there was a span of 15 bases. This CDR3 contains 16 residues. CDR1 LGHDT and CDR2 YNNKEL come from the germline V gene (reference sequence). Here the CDR3 reads CASSSGTGPAKNIQYF. CDR3 coding DNA: TGTGCCAGCAGCTCCGGAACAGGGCCGGCCAAAAACATTCAGTACTTC.

This chain links TRBV27 with TRBJ2-1; 12 positions agree with TRBD1. Germline CDR1 MNHEY, CDR2 SMNVEV (reference sequence). The CDR3 totals 15 residues. V shed 6 bases, J shed 6 bases, and the junction held 6 bases outside the gene matches. The CDR3 sequence is CASRLGQGAGNEQFF. In DNA, the CDR3 is TGTGCCAGCAGGTTGGGACAGGGGGCGGGCAATGAGCAGTTCTTC.

The rearrangement uses TRBV12-3 or TRBV12-4 and TRBJ2-7, with 10 bases that match TRBD2. With 3 bases clipped from V and 5 bases from J, the junction kept 1 base outside the gene matches. This CDR3 contains 13 residues. The DNA for the CDR3 is TGTGCCAGCAGTTTGGGACTAGCGAACGAGCAGTACTTC. Translated, it gives CASSLGLANEQYF.

Ten or more counts support this clonotype. The chain has TRBV6-4 and TRBJ2-1; D is unclear. CDR1 is MRHNA and CDR2 is SNTAGT in the germline V gene. The ends were cut back, 0 bases at V and 7 bases at J, with 7 bases in the middle. The CDR3 is 13 amino acids. The CDR3 coding sequence is TGTGCCAGCAGTGACTCGCCAACGAATGAGCAGTTCTTC. Its protein product is CASSDSPTNEQFF.

This chain uses TRBV12-3 or TRBV12-4 with TRBJ2-1; tentative D call: TRBD1 (8 bases). Trimming shortened V by 6 bases and J by 12 bases, and 15 bases separated the two germline ends. The CDR3 length is 12 residues. The CDR3 DNA is TGTGCCAGCAGCCCAGGGGGCGGGGGGCAGTTCTTC. It translates to CASSPGGGGQFF.

This clonotype was observed a few times. This chain connects TRBV11-2 to TRBJ2-1; D gene unclear. Germline V gives CDR1 SGHAT, CDR2 FQNNGV. There are 14 residues in the CDR3. V was clipped by 7 bases and J by 7 bases, with 17 bases between them. The CDR3 DNA reads as TGTGCCAGCACCATGCGCTATAGCCAGAATGAGCAGTTCTTC. This encodes CASTMRYSQNEQFF.

The chain carries TRBV20-1 and TRBJ2-3; 8 positions match TRBD2. Germline V gene sequence: CDR1 DFQATT, CDR2 SNEGSKA (reference sequence). V lost 1 base and J lost 1; bases outside the gene matches: 4. This CDR3 is 15 amino acids long. The CDR3: CSARGPAGGTDTQYF. The CDR3 nucleotides read TGCAGTGCTAGAGGACCAGCGGGAGGCACAGATACGCAGTATTTT.

This chain joins TRBV6-2 or TRBV6-3 and TRBJ2-7, with 8 bases aligning to TRBD1. Germline V gives CDR1 MNHEY, CDR2 SVGEGT. The CDR3 covers 14 residues. The junction had 6 bases not matched to a gene; V was cut back by 5 bases and J by 3 bases. DNA for the CDR3: TGTGCCAGCAGTCTCGGACAGGGTTACTACGAGCAGTACTTC. Residues: CASSLGQGYYEQYF.

This clonotype was observed at least ten times. The genes are TRBV14 and TRBJ2-2; D possibly corresponds to TRBD2 (6 bases). CDR1 and CDR2 from the germline V gene are SGHDN and FVKESK. The CDR3 consists of 16 residues. V dropped 2 bases and J dropped 4 bases, with 14 bases sitting between them. CDR3 sequence reads: CASSQFAGIVTGELFF. The CDR3 DNA follows: TGTGCCAGCAGCCAATTCGCGGGAATAGTCACCGGGGAGCTGTTTTTT.

In this sample, this clonotype turned up many times. The chain carries TRBV20-1 and TRBJ2-3; D possibly corresponds to TRBD1 (6 bases). The V gene's germline CDR1 is DFQATT and CDR2 SNEGSKA (reference sequence). Trimming took 6 bases from V and 3 from J, leaving 19 bases between them. This CDR3 region has 15 residues. DNA of the CDR3: TGCAGTGCGGATGTTTATGGACAGACAACAGATACGCAGTATTTT. Protein: CSADVYGQTTDTQYF.

The rearrangement joins TRBV27 to TRBJ2-5, with a weak D call TRBD1 (5 bases). The germline V and J ends were trimmed by 5 bases and 2 bases, with 12 bases remaining between them. CDR3 size: 14 residues. Germline V gene data show CDR1 as MNHEY and CDR2 as SMNVEV (reference sequence). Here the CDR3 DNA reads TGTGCCAGCAGTCTAAATGGGGCTCAAGAGACCCAGTACTTC. It specifies CASSLNGAQETQYF.

This clonotype was recorded at least ten times. The rearrangement joins TRBV20-1 to TRBJ2-3; either TRBD1 or TRBD2 may fit D (6 bases each). The CDR3 covers 17 residues. Germline lookup yields CDR1 DFQATT and CDR2 SNEGSKA (reference sequence). V gave up 6 bases and J gave up 5 bases, with 27 bases separating them. The CDR3 loop is CSANPERVRGHRDTQYF. Written as DNA, the CDR3 is TGCAGTGCCAACCCAGAGCGGGTGAGGGGACATAGAGATACGCAGTATTTT.

This clonotype was recorded many times. The chain carries TRBV29-1 and TRBJ2-7; the D gene could be TRBD1 or TRBD2 (5 bases each). The length of the CDR3 is 15 residues. V was trimmed by 6 bases and J by 3 bases, leaving 21 bases between them. The germline V gene has CDR1 SQVTM and CDR2 ANQGSEA. CDR3 amino acids: CSVGALGRAVYEQYF. In nucleotides, the CDR3 is TGCAGCGTCGGGGCCCTGGGCAGGGCGGTCTACGAGCAGTACTTC.

The rearrangement links TRBV27 to TRBJ2-7, with D possibly being TRBD1 or TRBD2 (5 bases each). V lost 2 bases and J lost 2, with 10 bases in between. Germline V CDR1 and CDR2: MNHEY, SMNVEV (reference sequence). The CDR3 consists of 14 residues. For the CDR3, the DNA is TGTGCCAGCAGTTTACGAGGGGCTGCCTACGAGCAGTACTTC. Translation gives CASSLRGAAYEQYF.